This T cell receptor beta chain was recorded in a study of T cell clones after liver transplantation. Regarding the study as a whole: Post-transplant time points were not standardized, so conclusions are preliminary. In most of the 8 subjects, circulating graft-donor-reactive CD4 TCRbeta sequences fell significantly after transplant.

The assay was immunoSEQ multiplex PCR, and TCRdb's table has in-frame clones only and misses some. The sample consists of approximately 11,000 clones, about 76% of them appearing once. Concerning this clone: Its target is not known.

The CDR3 contains 15 residues. Germline V lookup: CDR1 MDHEN, CDR2 SYDVKM. The J segment lost 2 bases and the V segment lost 4 bases, leaving 7 bases of the junction unmatched. This sequence was found in a human patient who received a liver transplant. Some T cells may arise from the graft donor. The starting material was CD4+ T cells from blood, obtained around 32 months after liver transplant. The gene calls are TRBV28 and TRBJ2-5; 7 bases fit TRBD1. CDR3 region: CASSYIGTDQETQYF. DNA for the CDR3: TGTGCCAGCAGTTATATCGGGACAGATCAAGAGACCCAGTACTTC.